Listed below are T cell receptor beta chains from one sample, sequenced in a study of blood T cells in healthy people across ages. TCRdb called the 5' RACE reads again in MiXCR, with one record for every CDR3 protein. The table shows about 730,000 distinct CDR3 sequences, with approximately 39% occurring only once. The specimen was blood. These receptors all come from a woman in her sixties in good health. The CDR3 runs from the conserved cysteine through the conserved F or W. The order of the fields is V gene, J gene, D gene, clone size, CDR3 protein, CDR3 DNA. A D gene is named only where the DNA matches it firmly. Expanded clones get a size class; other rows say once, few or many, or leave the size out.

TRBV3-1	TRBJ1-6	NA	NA	CASSLIGTGNSPLHF	TGTGCCAGCAGCCTTATTGGCACGGGCAATTCACCCCTCCACTTT
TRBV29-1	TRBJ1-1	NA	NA	CSVGHPGGGSLNTEAFF	TGCAGCGTTGGACACCCCGGTGGTGGCAGCTTGAACACTGAAGCTTTCTTT
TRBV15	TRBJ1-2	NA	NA	CATSRVGATPYGYTF	TGTGCCACCAGCAGAGTTGGAGCAACTCCCTATGGCTACACCTTC
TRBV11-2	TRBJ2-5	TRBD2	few	CASSSSGLAGGLVTQYF	TGTGCCAGCAGCTCCAGCGGACTAGCGGGGGGGCTTGTGACCCAGTACTTC
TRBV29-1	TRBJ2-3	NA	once	CSVEGDTSVADTQYF	TGCAGCGTTGAAGGAGACACTAGTGTCGCGGATACGCAGTATTTT
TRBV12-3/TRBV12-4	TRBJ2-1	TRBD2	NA	CASSVTSGSGGSYNEQFF	TGTGCCAGCAGTGTAACTAGCGGGAGTGGAGGGTCCTACAATGAGCAGTTCTTC
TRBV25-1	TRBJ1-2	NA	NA	CASSELVEDNYGYTF	TGTGCCAGCAGTGAACTAGTTGAGGATAACTATGGCTACACCTTC
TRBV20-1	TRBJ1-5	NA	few	CSARGGALVNQPQHF	TGCAGTGCTAGGGGAGGGGCCCTTGTAAATCAGCCCCAGCATTTT
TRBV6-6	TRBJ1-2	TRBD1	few	CASSYRVDRALHGYTF	TGTGCCAGCAGTTACCGGGTTGACAGGGCACTTCATGGCTACACCTTC
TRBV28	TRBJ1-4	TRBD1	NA	CASSPDRGRGNEKLFF	TGTGCCAGCAGTCCGGACAGGGGGCGCGGTAATGAAAAGCTGTTTTTT
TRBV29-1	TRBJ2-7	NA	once	CSVERPEWGETDEQYF	TGCAGCGTTGAACGCCCCGAGTGGGGGGAAACTGACGAGCAGTACTTC
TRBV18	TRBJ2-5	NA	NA	CASSPRQEAGETQYF	TGTGCCAGCTCACCTAGACAGGAGGCGGGAGAGACCCAGTACTTC
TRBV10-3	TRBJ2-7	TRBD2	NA	CAISESQSGTSGIEQYF	TGTGCCATCAGTGAATCTCAATCCGGGACTAGCGGGATCGAGCAGTACTTC
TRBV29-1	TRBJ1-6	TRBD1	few	CSVGQGDRDSPLHF	TGCAGCGTCGGACAGGGGGACAGGGATTCACCCCTCCACTTT
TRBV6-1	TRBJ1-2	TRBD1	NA	CASTTIGQAFYGYTF	TGTGCCAGCACTACCATTGGACAGGCCTTCTATGGCTACACCTTC
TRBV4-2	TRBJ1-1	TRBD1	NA	CASSQGYRGSAFF	TGTGCCAGCAGCCAAGGCTACAGGGGGTCTGCTTTCTTT
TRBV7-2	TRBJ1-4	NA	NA	CASSLGPGGTNEKLFF	TGTGCCAGCAGCTTAGGTCCCGGGGGCACCAATGAAAAACTGTTTTTT
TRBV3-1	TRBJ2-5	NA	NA	CASRPSVSYNEQYF	TGTGCCAGCAGGCCTAGCGTCTCCTACAATGAGCAGTACTTC
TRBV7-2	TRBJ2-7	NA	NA	CASSLRGGTGTVRYEQYF	TGTGCCAGCAGCTTACGGGGGGGGACAGGTACCGTGAGGTACGAGCAGTACTTC
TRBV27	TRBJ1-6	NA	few	CASSLPQGTLPSPLHF	TGTGCCAGCAGTTTACCGCAGGGGACACTACCTTCACCCCTCCACTTT
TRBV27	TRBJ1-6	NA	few	CASSRDRAYNSPLHF	TGTGCCAGCAGTAGAGACCGTGCCTATAATTCACCCCTCCACTTT
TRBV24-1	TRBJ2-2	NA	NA	CATAADLNTGELFF	TGTGCCACCGCGGCCGACCTGAACACCGGGGAGCTGTTTTTT
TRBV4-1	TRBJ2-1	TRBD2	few	CASSQETGTNNEQFF	TGCGCCAGCAGCCAAGAAACCGGGACTAACAATGAGCAGTTCTTC
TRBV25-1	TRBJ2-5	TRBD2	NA	CASVPGLAESQETQYF	TGTGCCAGCGTCCCGGGACTAGCGGAGAGCCAAGAGACCCAGTACTTC
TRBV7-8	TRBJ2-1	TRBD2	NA	CASTQTSGESNEQFF	TGTGCCAGCACCCAAACTAGCGGGGAAAGCAATGAGCAGTTCTTC
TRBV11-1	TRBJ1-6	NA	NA	CASSEKDWNNSPLHF	TGTGCCAGCAGCGAAAAGGACTGGAATAATTCACCCCTCCACTTT
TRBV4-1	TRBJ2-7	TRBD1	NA	CASSQPTTGGTYEQYF	TGCGCCAGCAGCCAACCCACGACAGGGGGGACCTACGAGCAGTACTTC
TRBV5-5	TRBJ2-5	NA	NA	CASSRDKRETQYF	TGTGCCAGCAGCCGGGACAAGAGGGAGACCCAGTACTTC
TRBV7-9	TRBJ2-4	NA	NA	CASSATGDSYIQYF	TGTGCCAGCAGCGCCACAGGGGACTCCTACATTCAGTACTTC
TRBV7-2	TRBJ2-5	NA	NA	CASSLGPLIETQYF	TGTGCCAGCAGCTTAGGTCCCTTAATAGAGACCCAGTACTTC
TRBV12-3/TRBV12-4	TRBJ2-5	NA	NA	CASSLATGWEQETQYF	TGTGCCAGCAGTTTAGCGACAGGTTGGGAACAAGAGACCCAGTACTTC
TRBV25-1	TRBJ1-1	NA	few	CASTYRWSTEAFF	TGTGCCAGCACTTATAGATGGTCCACTGAAGCTTTCTTT
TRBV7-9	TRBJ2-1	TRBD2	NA	CASSLLAGLEQFF	TGTGCCAGCAGCTTGCTAGCGGGACTTGAGCAGTTCTTC
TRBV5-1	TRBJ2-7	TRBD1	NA	CASGSTGGLGSEQYF	TGCGCCAGCGGCAGTACAGGGGGCCTTGGAAGCGAGCAGTACTTC
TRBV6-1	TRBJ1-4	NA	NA	CASTPGRNEKLFF	TGTGCCAGCACCCCGGGAAGGAATGAAAAACTGTTTTTT
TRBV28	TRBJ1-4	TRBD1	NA	CASRGGGSEKLFF	TGTGCCAGCCGGGGAGGGGGCAGTGAAAAACTGTTTTTT
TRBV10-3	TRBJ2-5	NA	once	CAYGREGDGTQYF	TGTGCCTACGGCAGGGAGGGGGATGGGACCCAGTACTTC
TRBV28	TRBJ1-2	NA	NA	CASNGVRGNYGYTF	TGTGCCAGCAACGGGGTCAGGGGAAACTATGGCTACACCTTC
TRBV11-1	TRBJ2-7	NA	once	CASSLARDYSEQYF	TGTGCCAGCAGCTTAGCACGAGACTACTCCGAGCAGTACTTC
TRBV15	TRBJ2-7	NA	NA	CATSRDHRDGYEQYF	TGTGCCACCAGCAGAGATCACCGGGACGGGTACGAGCAGTACTTC
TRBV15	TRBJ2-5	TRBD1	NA	CATSRDRAGGQETQYF	TGTGCCACCAGCAGAGATCGGGCAGGGGGACAAGAGACCCAGTACTTC
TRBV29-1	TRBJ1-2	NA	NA	CSVQHANYGYTF	TGCAGCGTCCAACATGCTAACTATGGCTACACCTTC
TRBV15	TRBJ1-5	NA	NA	CATSRDKNQPQHF	TGTGCCACCAGCAGAGATAAAAATCAGCCCCAGCATTTT
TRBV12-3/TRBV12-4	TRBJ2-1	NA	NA	CASSLWSGHTNNEQFF	TGTGCCAGCAGTTTATGGTCGGGACACACAAACAATGAGCAGTTCTTC
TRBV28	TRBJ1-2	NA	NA	CASSPGGASNYGYTF	TGTGCCAGCAGTCCCGGGGGGGCGAGTAACTATGGCTACACCTTC
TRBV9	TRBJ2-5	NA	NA	CASSVGGSAGGETQYF	TGTGCCAGCAGCGTCGGAGGAAGCGCCGGTGGAGAGACCCAGTACTTC
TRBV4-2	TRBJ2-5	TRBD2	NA	CASSHGTSGVGVPQETQYF	TGTGCCAGCAGCCACGGGACTAGCGGAGTTGGGGTACCCCAAGAGACCCAGTACTTC
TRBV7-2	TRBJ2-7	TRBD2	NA	CASSGAGVYEQYF	TGTGCCAGCAGCGGAGCGGGAGTTTACGAGCAGTACTTC
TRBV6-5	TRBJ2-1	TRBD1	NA	CASSYNRGHGEQFF	TGTGCCAGCAGTTACAACAGGGGGCACGGTGAGCAGTTCTTC
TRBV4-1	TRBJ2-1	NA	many	CASSQEIVGQHNEQFF	TGCGCCAGCAGCCAAGAGATAGTCGGACAGCACAATGAGCAGTTCTTC
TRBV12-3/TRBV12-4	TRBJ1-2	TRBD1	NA	CASSEDRDRYNYGYTF	TGTGCCAGCAGTGAGGACAGGGACCGATATAACTATGGCTACACCTTC
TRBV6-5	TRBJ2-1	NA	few	CASSYGPYNEQFF	TGTGCCAGCAGTTACGGCCCCTACAATGAGCAGTTCTTC
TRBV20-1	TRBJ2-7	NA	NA	CSARRDYEQYF	TGCAGTGCTAGAAGGGACTACGAGCAGTACTTC
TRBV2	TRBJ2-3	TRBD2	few	CAISRTSADTQYF	TGTGCCATCTCCCGGACTAGCGCAGATACGCAGTATTTT
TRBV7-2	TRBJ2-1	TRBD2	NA	CASSFQPIAGGPTSNEQFF	TGTGCCAGCAGCTTTCAACCTATAGCGGGAGGGCCTACGTCCAATGAGCAGTTCTTC